A selection of T cell receptor beta chains follows, all from one sample in a study of cytomegalovirus exposure and HLA in healthy donors. Data came from immunoSEQ multiplex PCR; TCRdb stores just in-frame clones and leaves some out. The table includes roughly 160,000 clones, approximately 83% detected once. The sample consisted of PBMCs. These receptors were obtained from a man between 18 and 29 years old in good health and CMV-seropositive. CDR3s include the opening cysteine and the closing phenylalanine or tryptophan. A D gene is named only where the DNA matches it firmly. The listing skips clone size in some rows; elsewhere it reads once, few, many or a size class.

J,V,D,size,DNA,CDR3
TRBJ1-4,TRBV4-1,-,-,TGCGCCAGCAGCCAAGATCGGGAGCGGGGTGAAAAACTGTTTTTT,CASSQDRERGEKLFF
TRBJ2-2,TRBV2,TRBD2,-,TGTGCCAGCAGGAGCGGGGGGGCGAGCACCGGGGAGCTGTTTTTT,CASRSGGASTGELFF
TRBJ2-7,TRBV11-2,TRBD1,-,TGTGCCAGCAGAAAACTGACCGGACAGGGGGCGGAGGAGCAGTACTTC,CASRKLTGQGAEEQYF
TRBJ1-6,TRBV2,TRBD1,-,TGTGCCAGCAGTCCGATGACAGGGGGGAATTCACCCCTCCACTTT,CASSPMTGGNSPLHF
TRBJ1-4,TRBV5-1,TRBD1,-,TGCGCCAGCAGCCAGGGACAGGTTTGGGAAAAACTGTTTTTT,CASSQGQVWEKLFF
TRBJ1-1,TRBV4-2,-,few,TGTGCCAGCAGCCAAGATTACCCAAGGGGCACTGAAGCTTTCTTT,CASSQDYPRGTEAFF
TRBJ1-1,TRBV7-8,-,few,TGTGCCTGTGACGGGCAGGGAACGGCTTTCTTT,CACDGQGTAFF
TRBJ2-3,TRBV9,TRBD2,-,TGTGCCAGCAGCCCTAGCGGGGGGGCAGATACGCAGTATTTT,CASSPSGGADTQYF
TRBJ2-5,TRBV6-5,-,-,TGTGCCAGCAGTGATACCTTGACTAGCCAGTACTTC,CASSDTLTSQYF
TRBJ2-1,TRBV5-1,-,-,TGCGCCAGCAGCTTAAATAACGGGGGTGCCGAAAATGAGCAGTTCTTC,CASSLNNGGAENEQFF
TRBJ2-7,TRBV5-3,TRBD2,-,TGTGCCAGAAGCCGATCGCTATTAGGACTAGCGGGGGGGCTAGGCGAGCAGTACTTC,CARSRSLLGLAGGLGEQYF
TRBJ1-2,TRBV14,-,-,TGTGCCAGCAGCCAGGAAGGTCCGGGTAGCACCTTC,CASSQEGPGSTF
TRBJ2-7,TRBV12-5,TRBD1,few,TGTGCTAGTGGTTTGAAGACAGGGGTTGGCGAGCAGTACTTC,CASGLKTGVGEQYF
TRBJ1-1,TRBV19,TRBD1,few,TGTGCCAGTTGGAGGGGGCCCTACACTGAAGCTTTCTTT,CASWRGPYTEAFF
TRBJ1-5,TRBV4-1,-,few,TGCGCCAGCAGCCAAGCTCCGGGTTTAATTCAGCCCCAGCATTTT,CASSQAPGLIQPQHF
TRBJ2-7,TRBV2,-,-,TGTGCCAGCAGTGCCGACAGGCTGAGCTCCTACGAGCAGTACTTC,CASSADRLSSYEQYF
TRBJ1-1,TRBV6-1,TRBD1,-,TGTGCCAGCAGTGCTGGGACAGGGTTCATGAACACTGAAGCTTTCTTT,CASSAGTGFMNTEAFF